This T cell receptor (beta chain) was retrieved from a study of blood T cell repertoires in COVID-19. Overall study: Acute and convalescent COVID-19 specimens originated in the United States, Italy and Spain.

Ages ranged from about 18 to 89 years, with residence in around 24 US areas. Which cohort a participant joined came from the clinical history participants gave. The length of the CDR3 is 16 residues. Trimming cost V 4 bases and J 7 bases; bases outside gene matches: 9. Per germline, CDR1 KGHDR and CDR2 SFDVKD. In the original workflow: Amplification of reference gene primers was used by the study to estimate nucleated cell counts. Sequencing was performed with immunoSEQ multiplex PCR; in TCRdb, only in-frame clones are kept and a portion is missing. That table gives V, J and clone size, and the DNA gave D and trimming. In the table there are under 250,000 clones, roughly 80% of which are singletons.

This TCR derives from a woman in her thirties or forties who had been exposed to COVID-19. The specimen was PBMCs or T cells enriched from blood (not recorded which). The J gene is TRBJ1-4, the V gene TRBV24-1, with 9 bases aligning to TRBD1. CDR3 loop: CATSEPGQGKGEKLFF. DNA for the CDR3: TGTGCCACCAGTGAGCCCGGACAGGGGAAAGGTGAAAAACTGTTTTTT.